The entry that follows covers one TCR beta chain sequence. Its antigen is as yet unknown. The record originates from a study of T cell repertoires in cytomegalovirus infection. On the study more broadly: CMV infection together with matching HLA type was indicated by public TCR beta signatures. Broader study findings: The study identified carriers of CMV plus the relevant HLA from cumulative public TCR beta family frequency. Predominance within the ex vivo response was attributable to HLA-C-restricted CMV-specific TCR beta clonotypes.

The J segment lost 0 bases and the V segment lost 5 bases, leaving 6 bases of the junction unmatched. The CDR3 sequence is 15 residues long. From germline, CDR1 is SGHRS and CDR2 YFSETQ. TCRdb reprocessed the reads with MiXCR, giving one entry per CDR3 protein. The table lists 350,000 to 550,000 distinct CDR3 sequences, approximately 31% of them singletons. The sequencing sample was made of PBMCs. The sequence was collected from a human donor in good health (CMV status not recorded). Some clones in this sample may be carry-over from other donors' samples. This chain links TRBV5-1 with TRBJ2-3; 7 nucleotides match TRBD1. CDR3 DNA: TGCGCCAGCAGGCCGGGACAGACTAGCACAGATACGCAGTATTTT. Translated: CASRPGQTSTDTQYF.